Sequencing of this TCR beta chain was carried out in a study of cytomegalovirus exposure and HLA in healthy donors. On the study more broadly: Among the 398 donors who were genotyped, over 70% fell in the genetic ancestry cluster that is associated with self-reported Caucasian donors.

Study conclusions and caveats: A later analysis appeared to link common viral pathogens to several of the most significant clusters.

With respect to this clone: As yet, its antigen is unknown.

Researchers ran the PCR with 60 Vbeta and 13 Jbeta primers. Profiling relied on immunoSEQ multiplex PCR, and the TCRdb table lists in-frame clones only, not all of them. Found here are some 150,000 clones, around 78% of them singletons; the top ten hold 1.8%. Trimming pared 0 bases from V and 3 bases from J, leaving 9 bases between. CDR1 is SGHVS and CDR2 is FQNEAQ in the germline V gene. The CDR3 runs 14 residues. Sequencing was performed on PBMCs. The chain joins TRBV7-8 to TRBJ2-7, with TRBD2 as a possible D gene (6 bases). This TCR was sampled from a female donor in good health and CMV-seropositive. In DNA, the CDR3 is TGTGCCAGCAGCTTAGCGGGGGGACGCTACGAGCAGTACTTC. Amino acid sequence: CASSLAGGRYEQYF. Looking up the rest from reference TRBV7-8 and TRBJ2-7 gives the full variable domain: GAGVSQSPRYKVAKRGQDVALRCDPISGHVSLFWYQQALGQGPEFLTYFQNEAQLDKSGLPSDRFFAERPEGSVSTLKIQRTQQEDSAVYLCASSLAGGRYEQYFGPGTRLTVT.